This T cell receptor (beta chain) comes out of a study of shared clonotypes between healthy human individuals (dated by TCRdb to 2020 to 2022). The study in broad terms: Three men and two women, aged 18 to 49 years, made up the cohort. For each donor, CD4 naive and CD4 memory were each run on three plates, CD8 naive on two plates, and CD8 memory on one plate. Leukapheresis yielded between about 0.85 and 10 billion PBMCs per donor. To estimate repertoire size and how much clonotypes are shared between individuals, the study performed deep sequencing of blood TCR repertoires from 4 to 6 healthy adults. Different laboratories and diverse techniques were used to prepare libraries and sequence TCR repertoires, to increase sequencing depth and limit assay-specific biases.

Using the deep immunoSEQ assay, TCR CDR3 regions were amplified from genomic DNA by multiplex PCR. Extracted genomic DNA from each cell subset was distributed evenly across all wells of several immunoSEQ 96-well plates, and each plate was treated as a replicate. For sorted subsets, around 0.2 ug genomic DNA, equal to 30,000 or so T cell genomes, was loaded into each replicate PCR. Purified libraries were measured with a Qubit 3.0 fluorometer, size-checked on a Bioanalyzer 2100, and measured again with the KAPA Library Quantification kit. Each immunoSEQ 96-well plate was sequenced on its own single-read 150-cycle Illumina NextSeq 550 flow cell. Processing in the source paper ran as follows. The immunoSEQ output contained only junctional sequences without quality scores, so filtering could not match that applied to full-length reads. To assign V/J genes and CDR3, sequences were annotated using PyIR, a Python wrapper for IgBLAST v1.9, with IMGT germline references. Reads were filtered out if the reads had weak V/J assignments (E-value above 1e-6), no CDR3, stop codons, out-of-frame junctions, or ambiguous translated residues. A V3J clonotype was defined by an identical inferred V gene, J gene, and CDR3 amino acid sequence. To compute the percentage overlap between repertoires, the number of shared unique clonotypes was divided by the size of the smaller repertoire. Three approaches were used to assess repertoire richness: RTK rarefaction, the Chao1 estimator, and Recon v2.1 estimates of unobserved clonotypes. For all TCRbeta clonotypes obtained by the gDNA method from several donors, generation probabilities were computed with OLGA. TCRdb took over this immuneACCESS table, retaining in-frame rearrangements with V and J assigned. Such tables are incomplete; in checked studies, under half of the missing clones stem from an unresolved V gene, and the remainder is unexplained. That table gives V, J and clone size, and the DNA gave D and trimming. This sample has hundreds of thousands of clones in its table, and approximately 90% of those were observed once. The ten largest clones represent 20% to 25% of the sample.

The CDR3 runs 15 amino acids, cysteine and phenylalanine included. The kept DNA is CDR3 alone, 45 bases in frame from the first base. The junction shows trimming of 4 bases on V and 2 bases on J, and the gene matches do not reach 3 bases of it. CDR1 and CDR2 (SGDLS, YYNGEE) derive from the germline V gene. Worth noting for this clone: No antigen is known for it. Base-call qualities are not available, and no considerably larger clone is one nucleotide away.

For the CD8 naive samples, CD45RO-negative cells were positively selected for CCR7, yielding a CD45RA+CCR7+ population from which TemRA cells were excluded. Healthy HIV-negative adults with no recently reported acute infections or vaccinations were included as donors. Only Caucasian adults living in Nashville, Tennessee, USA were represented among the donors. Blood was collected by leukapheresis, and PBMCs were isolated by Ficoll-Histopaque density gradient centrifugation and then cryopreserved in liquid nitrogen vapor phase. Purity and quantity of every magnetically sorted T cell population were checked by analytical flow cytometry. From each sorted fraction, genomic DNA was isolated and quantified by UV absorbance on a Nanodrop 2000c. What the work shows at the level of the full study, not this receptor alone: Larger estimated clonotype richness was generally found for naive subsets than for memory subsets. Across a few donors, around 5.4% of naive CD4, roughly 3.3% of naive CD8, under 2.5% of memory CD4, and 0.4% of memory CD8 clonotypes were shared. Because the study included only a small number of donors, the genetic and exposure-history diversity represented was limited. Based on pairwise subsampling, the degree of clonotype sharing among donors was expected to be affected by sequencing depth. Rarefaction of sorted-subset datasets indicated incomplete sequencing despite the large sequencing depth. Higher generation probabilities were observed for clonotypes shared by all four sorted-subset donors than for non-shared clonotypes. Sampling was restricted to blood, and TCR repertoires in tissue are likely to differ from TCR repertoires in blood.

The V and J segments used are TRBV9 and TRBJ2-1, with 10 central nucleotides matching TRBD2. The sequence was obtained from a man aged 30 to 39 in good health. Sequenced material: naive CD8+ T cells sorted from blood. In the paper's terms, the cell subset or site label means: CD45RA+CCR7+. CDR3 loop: CASSLSGRAYNEQFF. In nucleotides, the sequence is TGTGCCAGCAGCCTAAGCGGGAGGGCCTACAATGAGCAGTTCTTC.